This TCR beta chain is from a study of control samples from healthy donors and cancer patients. CDR3 length: 11 amino acids. The germline V and J ends were trimmed by 5 bases and 7 bases, with 6 bases remaining between them. The germline CDR1 and CDR2 sequences are LGHDT and YNNKEL (reference sequence). Only in-frame clones appear in the TCRdb table, and some are missing; sequencing was by immunoSEQ multiplex PCR. The sample consists of a few hundred thousand clones, more than 80% of them appearing once. Sequenced sample: PBMCs. The receptor comes from a man aged 40-50 years with head and neck cancer. This chain links TRBV3-1 (or the pseudogene TRBV3-2) with TRBJ2-1; D is possibly TRBD1 or TRBD2 (5 bases each). The CDR3 region is CASSGGNEQFF. For the CDR3, the DNA is TGTGCCAGCAGCGGGGGAAATGAGCAGTTCTTC.